This TCR beta chain was captured by sequencing in a study of technical replicates of blood from several donors. This CDR3 has 16 amino acids. Germline V gives CDR1 GTSNPN, CDR2 SVGIG (reference sequence). Trimming removed 2 bases from V and 4 bases from J, with 15 bases in between. TCRdb's table, derived via immunoSEQ multiplex PCR, lists solely in-frame clones and lacks some. This table has tens of thousands of clones, roughly 92% appearing once. The chain has TRBV30 and TRBJ2-6; possible D gene TRBD2, 6 bases. The TCR sequence derives from a human donor in good health. The sample consisted of T cells isolated from PBMCs. In DNA form, the CDR3 reads TGTGCCTGGAGTCTCCCGGGAGTTTCAGGGGCCAACGTCCTGACTTTC. Its protein product is CAWSLPGVSGANVLTF.